The clone carrying this T cell receptor beta chain was detected ten times or more. Its antigen remains unknown. Using genomic DNA as the template, TCR beta VDJ and CDR3 profiling was carried out. TCRdb re-derived calls from the reads in MiXCR, one entry per CDR3 protein. This table holds a few hundred thousand distinct CDR3 sequences, 25% to 40% found once. Only patients with CD8+CD57+ cell expansion on flow cytometry were chosen for sequencing. Patients had not yet gotten any therapy when their blood was taken for sampling. This entry belongs to a study of CD8+CD57+ T cells in acquired aplastic anemia. Study outcomes and limitations: The number of CD8+ CDR3 sequences shared by patients and controls was around 30.

V was shortened by 5 bases and J by 5 bases, with 13 bases between the two germline ends. Germline loops: CDR1 DFQATT, CDR2 SNEGSKA (reference sequence). The CDR3 runs to 13 residues. The V gene is TRBV20-1, the J gene TRBJ2-1; D is uncertain. Material: sorted CD4+, CD8+, or CD8+CD57+ T cells (not recorded which) from PBMCs. This sequence originates from a human donor with aplastic anemia. The CDR3 protein is CSAPRVSDNEQFF. In DNA form, the CDR3 reads TGCAGTGCTCCCCGAGTATCGGACAATGAGCAGTTCTTC.